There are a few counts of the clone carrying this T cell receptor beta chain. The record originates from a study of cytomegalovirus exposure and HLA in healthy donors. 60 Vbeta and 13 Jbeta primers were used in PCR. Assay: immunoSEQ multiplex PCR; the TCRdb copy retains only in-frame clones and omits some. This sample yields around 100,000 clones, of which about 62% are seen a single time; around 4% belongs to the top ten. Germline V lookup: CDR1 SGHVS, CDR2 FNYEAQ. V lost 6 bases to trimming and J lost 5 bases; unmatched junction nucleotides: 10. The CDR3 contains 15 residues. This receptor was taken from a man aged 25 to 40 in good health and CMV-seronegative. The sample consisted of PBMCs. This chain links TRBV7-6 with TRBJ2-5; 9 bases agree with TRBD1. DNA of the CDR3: TGTGCCAGCAGGCTAGTACAGGGGGCGCGGGAGACCCAGTACTTC. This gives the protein CASRLVQGARETQYF. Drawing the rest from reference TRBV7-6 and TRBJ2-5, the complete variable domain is GAGVSQSPRYKVTKRGQDVALRCDPISGHVSLYWYRQALGQGPEFLTYFNYEAQQDKSGLPNDRFSAERPEGSISTLTIQRTEQRDSAMYRCASRLVQGARETQYFGPGTRLLVL.